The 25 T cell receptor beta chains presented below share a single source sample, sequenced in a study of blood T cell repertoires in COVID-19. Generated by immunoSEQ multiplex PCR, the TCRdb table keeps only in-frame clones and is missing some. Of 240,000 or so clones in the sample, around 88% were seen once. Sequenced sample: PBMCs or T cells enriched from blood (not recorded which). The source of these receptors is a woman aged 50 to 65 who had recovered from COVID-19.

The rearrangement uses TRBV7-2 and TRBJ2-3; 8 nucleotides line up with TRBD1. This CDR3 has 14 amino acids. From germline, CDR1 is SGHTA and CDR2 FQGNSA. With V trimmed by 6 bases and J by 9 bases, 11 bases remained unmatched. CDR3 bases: TGTGCCAGCAGGAGGACAGGGTCGGGTGTAACGCAGTATTTT. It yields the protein CASRRTGSGVTQYF.

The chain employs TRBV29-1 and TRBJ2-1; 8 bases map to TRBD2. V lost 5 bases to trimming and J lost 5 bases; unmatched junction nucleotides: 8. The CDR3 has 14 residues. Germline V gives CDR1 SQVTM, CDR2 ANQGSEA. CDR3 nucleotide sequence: TGCAGCGTTTCCGGGACTAGGAAGGACAATGAGCAGTTCTTC. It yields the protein CSVSGTRKDNEQFF.

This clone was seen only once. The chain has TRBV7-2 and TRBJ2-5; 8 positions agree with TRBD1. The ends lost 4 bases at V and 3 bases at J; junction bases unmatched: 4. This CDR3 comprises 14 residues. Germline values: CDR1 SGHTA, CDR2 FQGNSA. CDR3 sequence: CASSSRQGKETQYF. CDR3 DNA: TGTGCCAGCAGCTCGCGACAGGGGAAAGAGACCCAGTACTTC.

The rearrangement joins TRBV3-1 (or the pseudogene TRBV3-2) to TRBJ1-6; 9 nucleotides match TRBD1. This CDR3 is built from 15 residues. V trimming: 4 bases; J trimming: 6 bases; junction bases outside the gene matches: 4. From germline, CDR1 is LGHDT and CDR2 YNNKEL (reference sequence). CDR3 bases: TGTGCCAGCAGCCTTATACAGGGGGCTAATTCACCCCTCCACTTT. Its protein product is CASSLIQGANSPLHF.

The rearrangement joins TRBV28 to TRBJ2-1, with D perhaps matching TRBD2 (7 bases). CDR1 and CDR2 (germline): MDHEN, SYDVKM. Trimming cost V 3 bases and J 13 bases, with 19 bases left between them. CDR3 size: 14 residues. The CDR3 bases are TGTGCCAGCAGTTTCAGCAAGGGGGGGACCCCCCAGTTCTTC. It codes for CASSFSKGGTPQFF.

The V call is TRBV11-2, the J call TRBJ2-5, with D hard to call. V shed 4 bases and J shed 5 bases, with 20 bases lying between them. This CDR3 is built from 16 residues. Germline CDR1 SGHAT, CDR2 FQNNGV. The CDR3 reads CASSSLLGGHRETQYF. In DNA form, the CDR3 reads TGTGCCAGCAGCTCTCTTTTGGGTGGGCATAGGGAGACCCAGTACTTC. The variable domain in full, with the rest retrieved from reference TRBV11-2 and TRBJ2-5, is EAGVAQSPRYKIIEKRQSVAFWCNPISGHATLYWYQQILGQGPKLLIQFQNNGVVDDSQLPKDRFSAERLKGVDSTLKIQPAKLEDSAVYLCASSSLLGGHRETQYFGPGTRLLVL.

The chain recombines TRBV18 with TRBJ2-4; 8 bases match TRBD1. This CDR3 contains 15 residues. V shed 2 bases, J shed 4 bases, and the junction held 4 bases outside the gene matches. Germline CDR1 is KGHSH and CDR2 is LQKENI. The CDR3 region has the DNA TGTGCCAGCTCACCAGTCGGACAGGGAAAAAACATTCAGTACTTC. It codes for CASSPVGQGKNIQYF.

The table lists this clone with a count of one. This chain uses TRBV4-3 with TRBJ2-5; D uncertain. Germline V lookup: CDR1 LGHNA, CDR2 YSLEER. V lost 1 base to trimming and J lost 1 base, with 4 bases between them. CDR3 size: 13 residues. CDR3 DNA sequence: TGCGCCAGCAGCCAAGGACTCCAAGAGACCCAGTACTTC. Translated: CASSQGLQETQYF.

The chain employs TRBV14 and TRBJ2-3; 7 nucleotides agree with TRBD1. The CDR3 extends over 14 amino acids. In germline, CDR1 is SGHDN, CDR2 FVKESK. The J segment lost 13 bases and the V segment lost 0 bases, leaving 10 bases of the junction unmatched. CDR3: CASSQEVPGQRKYF. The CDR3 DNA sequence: TGTGCCAGCAGCCAAGAAGTCCCGGGACAGAGGAAGTATTTT. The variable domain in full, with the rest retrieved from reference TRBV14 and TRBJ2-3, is EAGVTQFPSHSVIEKGQTVTLRCDPISGHDNLYWYRRVMGKEIKFLLHFVKESKQDESGMPNNRFLAERTGGTYSTLKVQPAELEDSGVYFCASSQEVPGQRKYFGPGTRLTVL.

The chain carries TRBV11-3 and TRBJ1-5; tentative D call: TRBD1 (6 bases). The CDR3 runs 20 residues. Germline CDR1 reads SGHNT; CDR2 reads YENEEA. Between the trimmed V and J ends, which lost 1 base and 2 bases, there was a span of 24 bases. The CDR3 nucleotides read TGTGCCAGCAGCTTAGCTTGGGGGCAGGGCTTAGTGTGTGGCAATCAGCCCCAGCATTTT. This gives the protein CASSLAWGQGLVCGNQPQHF. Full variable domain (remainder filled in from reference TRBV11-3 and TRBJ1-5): EAGVVQSPRYKIIEKKQPVAFWCNPISGHNTLYWYLQNLGQGPELLIRYENEEAVDDSQLPKDRFSAERLKGVDSTLKIQPAELGDSAVYLCASSLAWGQGLVCGNQPQHFGDGTRLSIL.

The DNA for the CDR3 is TGTGCCAGCAGTTTATCCCCCGTAGTGCATGAGCAGTTCTTC. As protein: CASSLSPVVHEQFF. The V gene is TRBV27, the J gene TRBJ2-1, with D uncertain. Germline V gene data show CDR1 as MNHEY and CDR2 as SMNVEV (reference sequence). This CDR3 is built from 14 residues. Trimming cost V 0 bases and J 8 bases, with 11 bases left between them.

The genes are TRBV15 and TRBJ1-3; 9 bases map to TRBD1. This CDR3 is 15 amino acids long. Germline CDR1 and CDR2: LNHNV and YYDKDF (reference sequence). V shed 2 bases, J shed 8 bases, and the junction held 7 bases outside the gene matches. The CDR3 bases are TGTGCCACCAGCAGACCCGGGACAGGGCGTTACACCATATATTTT. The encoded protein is CATSRPGTGRYTIYF. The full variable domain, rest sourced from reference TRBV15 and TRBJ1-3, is DAMVIQNPRYQVTQFGKPVTLSCSQTLNHNVMYWYQQKSSQAPKLLFHYYDKDFNNEADTPDNFQSRRPNTSFCFLDIRSPGLGDTAMYLCATSRPGTGRYTIYFGEGSWLTVV.

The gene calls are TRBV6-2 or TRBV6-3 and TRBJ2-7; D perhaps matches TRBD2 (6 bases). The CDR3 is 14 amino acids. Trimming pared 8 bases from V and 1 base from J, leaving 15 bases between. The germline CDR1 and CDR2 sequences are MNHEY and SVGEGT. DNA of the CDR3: TGTGCCAGCCGCCCGGAGGGTGAGTCCTACGAGCAGTACTTC. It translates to CASRPEGESYEQYF.

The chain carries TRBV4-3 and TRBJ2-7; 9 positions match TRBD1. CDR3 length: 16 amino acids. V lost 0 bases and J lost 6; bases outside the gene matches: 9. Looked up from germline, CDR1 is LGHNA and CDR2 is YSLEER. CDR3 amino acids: CASSQDEGTGSREQYF. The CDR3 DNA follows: TGCGCCAGCAGCCAAGATGAAGGGACAGGGTCGCGCGAGCAGTACTTC.

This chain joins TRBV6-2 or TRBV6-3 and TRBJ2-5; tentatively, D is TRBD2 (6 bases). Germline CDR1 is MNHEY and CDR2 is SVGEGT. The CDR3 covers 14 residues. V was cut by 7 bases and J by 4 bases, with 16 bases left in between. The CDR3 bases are TGTGCCAGCAACCCCCGGGGGAGTATAGAGACCCAGTACTTC. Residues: CASNPRGSIETQYF.

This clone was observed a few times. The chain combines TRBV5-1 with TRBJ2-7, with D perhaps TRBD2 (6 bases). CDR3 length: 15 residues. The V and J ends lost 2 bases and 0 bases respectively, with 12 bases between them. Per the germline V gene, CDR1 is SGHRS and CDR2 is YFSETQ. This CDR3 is CASSLIRRGSYEQYF. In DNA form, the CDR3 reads TGCGCCAGCAGCTTAATCAGGCGGGGCTCCTACGAGCAGTACTTC.

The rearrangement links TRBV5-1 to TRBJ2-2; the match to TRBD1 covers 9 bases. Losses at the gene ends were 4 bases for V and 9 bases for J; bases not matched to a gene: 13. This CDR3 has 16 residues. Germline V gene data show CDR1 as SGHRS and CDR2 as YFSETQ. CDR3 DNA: TGCGCCAGCAGCGGGGCGGGACAGGGACTACACCGGGAGCTGTTTTTT. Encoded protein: CASSGAGQGLHRELFF. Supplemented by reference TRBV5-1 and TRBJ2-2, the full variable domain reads KAGVTQTPRYLIKTRGQQVTLSCSPISGHRSVSWYQQTPGQGLQFLFEYFSETQRNKGNFPGRFSGRQFSNSRSEMNVSTLELGDSALYLCASSGAGQGLHRELFFGEGSRLTVL.

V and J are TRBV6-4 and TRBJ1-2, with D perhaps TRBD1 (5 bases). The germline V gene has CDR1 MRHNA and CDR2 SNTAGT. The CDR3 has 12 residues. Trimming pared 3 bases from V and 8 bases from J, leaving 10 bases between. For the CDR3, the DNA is TGTGCCAGCAGTGAGCGGGGCGCGGGCTACACCTTC. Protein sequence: CASSERGAGYTF.

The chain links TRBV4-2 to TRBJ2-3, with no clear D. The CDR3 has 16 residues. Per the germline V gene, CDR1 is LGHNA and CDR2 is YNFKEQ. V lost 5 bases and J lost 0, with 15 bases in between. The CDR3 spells CASSDGNPRSTDTQYF. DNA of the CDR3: TGTGCCAGCAGCGACGGAAACCCGAGGAGCACAGATACGCAGTATTTT.

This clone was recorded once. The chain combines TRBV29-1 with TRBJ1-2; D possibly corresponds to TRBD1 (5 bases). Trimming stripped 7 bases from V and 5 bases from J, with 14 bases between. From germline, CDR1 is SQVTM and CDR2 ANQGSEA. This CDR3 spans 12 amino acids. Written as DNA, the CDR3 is TGCAGCGCCACATTCGGGACTTATGGCTACACCTTC. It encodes CSATFGTYGYTF.

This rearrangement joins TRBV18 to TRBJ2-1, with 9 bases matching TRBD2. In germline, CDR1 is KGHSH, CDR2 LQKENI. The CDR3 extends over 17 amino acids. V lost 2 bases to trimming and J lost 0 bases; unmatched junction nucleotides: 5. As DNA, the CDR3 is TGTGCCAGCTCACCAGGGGCGGGAGGGAGCTCCTACAATGAGCAGTTCTTC. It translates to CASSPGAGGSSYNEQFF.

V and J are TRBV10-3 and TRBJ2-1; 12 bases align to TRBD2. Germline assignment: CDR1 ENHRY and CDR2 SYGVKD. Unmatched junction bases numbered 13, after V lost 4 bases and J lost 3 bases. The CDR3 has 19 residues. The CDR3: CAISGSFGTSGRDYNEQFF. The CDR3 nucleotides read TGTGCCATCAGTGGAAGCTTTGGGACTAGCGGGCGAGACTACAATGAGCAGTTCTTC.

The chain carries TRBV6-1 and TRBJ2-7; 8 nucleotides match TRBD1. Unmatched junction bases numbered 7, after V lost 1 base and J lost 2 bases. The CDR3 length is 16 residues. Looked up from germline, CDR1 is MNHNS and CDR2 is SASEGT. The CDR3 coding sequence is TGTGCCAGCAGTGAAGGTACCGGACAGGGAACCTACGAGCAGTACTTC. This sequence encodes CASSEGTGQGTYEQYF.

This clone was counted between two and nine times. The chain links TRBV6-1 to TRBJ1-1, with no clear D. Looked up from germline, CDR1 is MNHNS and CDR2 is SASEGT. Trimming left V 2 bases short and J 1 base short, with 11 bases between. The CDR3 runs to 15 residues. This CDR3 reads CASSESPDSNTEAFF. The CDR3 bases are TGTGCCAGCAGTGAAAGTCCAGATTCGAACACTGAAGCTTTCTTT.

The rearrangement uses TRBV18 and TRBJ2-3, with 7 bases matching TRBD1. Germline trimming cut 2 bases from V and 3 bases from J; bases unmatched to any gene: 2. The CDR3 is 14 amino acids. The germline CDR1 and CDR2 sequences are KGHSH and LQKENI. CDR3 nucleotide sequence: TGTGCCAGCTCACCAGACAGGGTAACAGATACGCAGTATTTT. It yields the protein CASSPDRVTDTQYF.